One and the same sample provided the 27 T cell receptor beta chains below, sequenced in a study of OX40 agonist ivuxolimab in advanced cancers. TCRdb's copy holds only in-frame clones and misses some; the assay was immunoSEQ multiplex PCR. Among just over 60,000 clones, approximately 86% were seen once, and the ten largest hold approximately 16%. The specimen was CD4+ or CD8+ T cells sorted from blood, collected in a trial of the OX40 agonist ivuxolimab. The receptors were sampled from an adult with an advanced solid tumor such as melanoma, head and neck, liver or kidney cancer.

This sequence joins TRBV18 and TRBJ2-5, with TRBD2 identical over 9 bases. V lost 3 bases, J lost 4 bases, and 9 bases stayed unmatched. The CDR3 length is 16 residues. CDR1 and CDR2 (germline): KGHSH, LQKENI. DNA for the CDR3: TGTGCCAGCTCACCTCCAAGGAAGCGGGGGGTAGAGACCCAGTACTTC. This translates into CASSPPRKRGVETQYF.

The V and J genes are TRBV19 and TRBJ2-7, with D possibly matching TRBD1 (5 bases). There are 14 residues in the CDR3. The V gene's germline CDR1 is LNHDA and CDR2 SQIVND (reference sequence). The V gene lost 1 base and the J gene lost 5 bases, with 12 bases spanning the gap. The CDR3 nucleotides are TGTGCCAGTAGTATAGTGATCCAGGGCCACGAGCAGTACTTC. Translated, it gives CASSIVIQGHEQYF.

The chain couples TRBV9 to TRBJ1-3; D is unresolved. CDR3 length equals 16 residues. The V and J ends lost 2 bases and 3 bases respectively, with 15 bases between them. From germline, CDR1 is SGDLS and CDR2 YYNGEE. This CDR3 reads CASSVRPVMGGNTIYF. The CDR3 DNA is TGTGCCAGCAGCGTGCGCCCGGTGATGGGTGGAAACACCATATATTTT.

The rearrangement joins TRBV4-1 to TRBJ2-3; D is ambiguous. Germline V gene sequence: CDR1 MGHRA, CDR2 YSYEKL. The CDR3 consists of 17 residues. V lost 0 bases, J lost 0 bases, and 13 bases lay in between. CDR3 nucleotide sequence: TGCGCCAGCAGCCAAGATGTAGCCCGGCCAAGCACAGATACGCAGTATTTT. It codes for CASSQDVARPSTDTQYF.

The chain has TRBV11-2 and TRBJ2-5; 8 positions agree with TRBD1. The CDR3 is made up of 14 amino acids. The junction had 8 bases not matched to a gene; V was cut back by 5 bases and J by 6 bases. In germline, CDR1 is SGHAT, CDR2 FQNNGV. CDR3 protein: CASSPRQGLKTQYF. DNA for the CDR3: TGTGCCAGCAGCCCCCGACAGGGGTTGAAGACCCAGTACTTC.

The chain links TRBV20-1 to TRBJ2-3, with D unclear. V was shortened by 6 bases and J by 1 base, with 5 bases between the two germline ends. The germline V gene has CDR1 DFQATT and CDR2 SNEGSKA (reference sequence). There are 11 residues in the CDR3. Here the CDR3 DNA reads TGCAGTGCGATCGGCACAGATACGCAGTATTTT. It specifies CSAIGTDTQYF.

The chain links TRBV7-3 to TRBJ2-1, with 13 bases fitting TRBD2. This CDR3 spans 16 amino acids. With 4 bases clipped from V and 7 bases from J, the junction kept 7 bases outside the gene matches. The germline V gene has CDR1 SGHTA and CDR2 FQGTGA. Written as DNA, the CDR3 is TGTGCCAGCAGCTCCGGACTAGCGGGAGTGCGGAATGAGCAGTTCTTC. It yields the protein CASSSGLAGVRNEQFF.

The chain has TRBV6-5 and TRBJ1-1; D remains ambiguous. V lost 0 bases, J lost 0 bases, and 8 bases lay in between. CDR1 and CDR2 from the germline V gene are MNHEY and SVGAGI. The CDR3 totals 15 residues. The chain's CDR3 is CASSYSAAMNTEAFF. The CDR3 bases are TGTGCCAGCAGTTACTCAGCAGCCATGAACACTGAAGCTTTCTTT.

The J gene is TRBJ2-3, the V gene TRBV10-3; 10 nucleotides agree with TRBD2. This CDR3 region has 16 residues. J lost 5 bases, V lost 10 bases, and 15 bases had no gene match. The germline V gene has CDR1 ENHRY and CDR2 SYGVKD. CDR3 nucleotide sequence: TGTGCCACCGCGGCGGGTCCTAGCGGGAGTCAAGATACGCAGTATTTT. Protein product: CATAAGPSGSQDTQYF.

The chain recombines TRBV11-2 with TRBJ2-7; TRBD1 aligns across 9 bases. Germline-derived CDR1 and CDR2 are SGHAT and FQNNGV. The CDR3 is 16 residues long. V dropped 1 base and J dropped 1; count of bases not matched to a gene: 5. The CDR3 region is CASSLVGGTGSYEQYF. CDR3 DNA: TGTGCCAGCAGCTTAGTGGGGGGGACAGGGTCCTACGAGCAGTACTTC.

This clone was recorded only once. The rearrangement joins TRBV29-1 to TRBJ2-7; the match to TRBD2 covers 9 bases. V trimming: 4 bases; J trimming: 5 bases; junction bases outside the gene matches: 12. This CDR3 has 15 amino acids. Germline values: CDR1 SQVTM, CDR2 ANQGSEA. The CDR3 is CSVARVAGEGDEQYF. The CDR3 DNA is TGCAGCGTTGCAAGGGTAGCGGGAGAGGGCGACGAGCAGTACTTC.

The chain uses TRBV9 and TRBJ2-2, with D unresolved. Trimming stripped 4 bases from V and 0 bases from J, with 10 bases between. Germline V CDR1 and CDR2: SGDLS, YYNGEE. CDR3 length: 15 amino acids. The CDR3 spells CASSPSPANTGELFF. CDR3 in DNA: TGTGCCAGCAGCCCCAGTCCTGCGAACACCGGGGAGCTGTTTTTT. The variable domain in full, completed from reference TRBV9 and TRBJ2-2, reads DSGVTQTPKHLITATGQRVTLRCSPRSGDLSVYWYQQSLDQGLQFLIQYYNGEERAKGNILERFSAQQFPDLHSELNLSSLELGDSALYFCASSPSPANTGELFFGEGSRLTVL.

This CDR3 reads CASSLKGTNEQYF. The CDR3 DNA reads TGTGCCAGCAGTTTGAAGGGGACGAACGAGCAGTACTTC. The rearrangement links TRBV28 to TRBJ2-7, with D perhaps TRBD1 or TRBD2 (5 bases each). V lost 3 bases to trimming and J lost 5 bases, with 11 bases between them. This CDR3 spans 13 amino acids. CDR1 MDHEN and CDR2 SYDVKM come from the germline V gene. Based on the CDR3 plus reference TRBV28 and TRBJ2-7, the full variable domain is DVKVTQSSRYLVKRTGEKVFLECVQDMDHENMFWYRQDPGLGLRLIYFSYDVKMKEKGDIPEGYSVSREKKERFSLILESASTNQTSMYLCASSLKGTNEQYFGPGTRLTVT.

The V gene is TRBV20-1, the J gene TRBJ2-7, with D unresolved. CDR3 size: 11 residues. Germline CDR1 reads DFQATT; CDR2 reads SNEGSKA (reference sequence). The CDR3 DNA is TGCAGAGGCGAGGAGAGCTACGAGCAGTACTTC. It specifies CRGEESYEQYF.

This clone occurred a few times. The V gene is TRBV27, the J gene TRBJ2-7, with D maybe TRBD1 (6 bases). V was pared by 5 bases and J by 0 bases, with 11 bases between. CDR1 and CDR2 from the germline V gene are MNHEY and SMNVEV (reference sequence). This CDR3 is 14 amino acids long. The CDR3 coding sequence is TGTGCCAGCAGTCGTGACAGGAACTCCTACGAGCAGTACTTC. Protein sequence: CASSRDRNSYEQYF.

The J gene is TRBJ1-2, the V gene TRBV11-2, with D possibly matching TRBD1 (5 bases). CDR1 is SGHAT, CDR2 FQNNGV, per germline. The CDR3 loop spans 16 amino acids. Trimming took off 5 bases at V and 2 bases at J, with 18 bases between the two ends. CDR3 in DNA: TGTGCCAGCAGCAGCAGACAGACCGACGTGAACTATGGCTACACCTTC. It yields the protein CASSSRQTDVNYGYTF.

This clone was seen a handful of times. The CDR3 sequence is CASSESLVWGNTEAFF. In nucleotides, the CDR3 is TGTGCCAGCAGTGAATCTCTGGTTTGGGGTAACACTGAAGCTTTCTTT. The chain recombines TRBV2 with TRBJ1-1; the D is unclear. Germline values: CDR1 SNHLY, CDR2 FYNNEI. V lost 2 bases to trimming and J lost 2 bases, with 15 bases between them. This CDR3 comprises 16 residues.

The CDR3 DNA is TGCGCCAGCAGCCAAGGACGTTTGCGGGAGGGCCGTTGGGAGACCCAGTACTTC. It is translated as CASSQGRLREGRWETQYF. The chain has TRBV4-1 and TRBJ2-5; 9 bases map to TRBD2. Germline loops: CDR1 MGHRA, CDR2 YSYEKL. V lost 1 base and J lost 5; bases outside the gene matches: 14. The CDR3 is 18 amino acids.

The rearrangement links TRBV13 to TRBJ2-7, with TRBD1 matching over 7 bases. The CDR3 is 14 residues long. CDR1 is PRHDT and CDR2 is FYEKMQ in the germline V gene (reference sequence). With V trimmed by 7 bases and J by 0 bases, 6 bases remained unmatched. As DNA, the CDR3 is TGTGCCAGCACAGGGGGAAGAACCTCCTACGAGCAGTACTTC. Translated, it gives CASTGGRTSYEQYF.

CDR3 nucleotide sequence: TGTGCCAGCAGCTCAACCAGGACAGTAAACACTGAAGCTTTCTTT. Translation gives CASSSTRTVNTEAFF. The chain uses TRBV28 and TRBJ1-1, with TRBD1 as a possible D gene (6 bases). Germline CDR1 MDHEN, CDR2 SYDVKM. CDR3 length equals 15 residues. V lost 6 bases and J lost 2, with 16 bases in between.

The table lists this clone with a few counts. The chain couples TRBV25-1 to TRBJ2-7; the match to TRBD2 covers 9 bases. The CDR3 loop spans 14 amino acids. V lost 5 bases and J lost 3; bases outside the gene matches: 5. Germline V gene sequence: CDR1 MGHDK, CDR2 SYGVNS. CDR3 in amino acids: CASSRSGGSYEQYF. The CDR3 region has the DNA TGTGCCAGCAGTCGGAGCGGGGGGAGCTACGAGCAGTACTTC.

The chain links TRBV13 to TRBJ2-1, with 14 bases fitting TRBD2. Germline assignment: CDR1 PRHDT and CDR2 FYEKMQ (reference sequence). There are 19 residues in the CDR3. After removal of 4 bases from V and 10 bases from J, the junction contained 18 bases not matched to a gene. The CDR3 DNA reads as TGTGCCAGCAGCTCTCTTAGTAGGGGACTAGCGGGAGCGGCAGACGAGCAGTTCTTC. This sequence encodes CASSSLSRGLAGAADEQFF.

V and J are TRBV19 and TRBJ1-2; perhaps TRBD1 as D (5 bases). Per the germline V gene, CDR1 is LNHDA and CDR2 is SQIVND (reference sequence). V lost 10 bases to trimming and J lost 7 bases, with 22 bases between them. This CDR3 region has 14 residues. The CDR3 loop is CATIKQGVQGGYTF. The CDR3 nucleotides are TGTGCCACCATCAAACAAGGGGTCCAAGGTGGCTACACCTTC.

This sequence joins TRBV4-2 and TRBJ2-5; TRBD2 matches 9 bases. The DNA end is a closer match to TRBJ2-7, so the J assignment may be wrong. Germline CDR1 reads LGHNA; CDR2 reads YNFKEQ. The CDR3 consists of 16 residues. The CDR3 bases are TGTGCCAGCAGCCAATTAGCGGGAGCGAAGACCTACGAGCAGTACTTC. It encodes CASSQLAGAKTYEQYF.

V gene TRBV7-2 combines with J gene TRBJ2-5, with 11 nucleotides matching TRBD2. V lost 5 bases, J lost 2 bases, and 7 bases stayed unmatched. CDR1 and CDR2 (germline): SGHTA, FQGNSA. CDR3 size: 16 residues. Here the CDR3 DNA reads TGTGCCAGCAGCCTCGCTAGCGGGAGGATTCAAGAGACCCAGTACTTC. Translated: CASSLASGRIQETQYF.

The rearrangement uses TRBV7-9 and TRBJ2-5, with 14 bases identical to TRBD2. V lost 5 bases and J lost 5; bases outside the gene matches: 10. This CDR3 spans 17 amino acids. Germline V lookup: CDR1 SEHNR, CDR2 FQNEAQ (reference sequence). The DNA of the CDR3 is TGTGCCAGCAGCACCACGGGGACTAGCGGGAGTCGGGAGACCCAGTACTTC. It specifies CASSTTGTSGSRETQYF.

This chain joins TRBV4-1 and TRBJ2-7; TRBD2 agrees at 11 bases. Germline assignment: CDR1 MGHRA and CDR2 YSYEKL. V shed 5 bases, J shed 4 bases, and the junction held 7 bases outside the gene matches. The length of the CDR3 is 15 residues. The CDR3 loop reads CASSSAGTSGYEQYF. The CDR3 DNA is TGCGCCAGCAGCTCCGCCGGGACTAGCGGATACGAGCAGTACTTC.